This TCR beta chain was found in a study of PD-1 blockade in classical Hodgkin lymphoma. Notes on the study in general: The authors excluded patients who started nivolumab under 1 year after ASCT. The CD4+ diversity rise by C4D1 was clearest in complete responders. According to reports, newly diagnosed patients had lower baseline TCR diversity than healthy donors, and relapsed/refractory patients had lower baseline TCR diversity still.

The CDR3 sequence is 14 residues long. J lost 0 bases, V lost 8 bases, and 3 bases had no gene match. In germline, CDR1 is MNHEY, CDR2 SVGAGI. Worth noting for this clone: Its antigen is not known.

Each and every patient relapsed after autologous stem cell transplantation, and patients got differing brentuximab vedotin exposure. Libraries were prepared by immunoSEQ multiplex PCR; TCRdb keeps only in-frame clonotypes and omits some of them. The data hold nearly 25,000 clones, with roughly 80% observed a single time. Sample: peripheral blood mononuclear cells (PBMCs), taken before the second cycle of nivolumab. This clonotype was sampled from a human donor with classical Hodgkin lymphoma. The V and J genes are TRBV6-5 and TRBJ2-7; 11 bases match TRBD2. The chain's CDR3 is CASRLAGNSYEQYF. In DNA, the CDR3 is TGTGCCAGCCGACTAGCGGGGAACTCCTACGAGCAGTACTTC.